Presented here are 16 T cell receptor beta chains from one specimen sequenced in a study of Graves' ophthalmopathy and Graves' hyperthyroidism. For repertoire sequencing, the TCR beta CDR3 regions were amplified from RNA transcripts. HTBI-primed first-round RT-PCR preceded second-round multiplex PCR. TCRdb itself ran the multiplex PCR reads through MiXCR, one entry per CDR3 protein. The profile shows a few hundred thousand distinct CDR3 sequences, 20% to 25% of them singletons. The sequenced sample was peripheral blood. The receptors here all came from a woman aged 45 to 65 with Graves' ophthalmopathy.

This clonotype was seen ten or more times. V and J are TRBV6-5 and TRBJ2-7; D gene unclear. Germline V gene lookup returns CDR1 MNHEY and CDR2 SVGAGI. Trimming took 3 bases from V and 2 from J, leaving 5 bases between them. The CDR3 is made up of 12 amino acids. The CDR3 nucleotides are TGTGCCAGCAGTTATGGGACCTACGAGCAGTACTTC. Translated, it gives CASSYGTYEQYF.

This clonotype was counted at least ten times. This rearrangement joins TRBV20-1 to TRBJ2-7; D gene uncertain. This CDR3 spans 10 amino acids. V shed 6 bases and J shed 7 bases, with 10 bases lying between them. The germline V gene encodes CDR1 DFQATT and CDR2 SNEGSKA (reference sequence). Written as DNA, the CDR3 is TGCAGTGCCCTGGGTGAGGAGCAGTACTTC. Protein: CSALGEEQYF.

The table lists this clonotype with a few counts. V gene TRBV11-2 combines with J gene TRBJ2-1, with 7 bases matching TRBD2. The CDR3 covers 14 residues. Per germline, CDR1 SGHAT and CDR2 FQNNGV. V lost 1 base and J lost 8; bases outside the gene matches: 5. DNA for the CDR3: TGTGCCAGCAGCTTAGTCAGGGCGGGAGATGAGCAGTTCTTC. Translating gives CASSLVRAGDEQFF.

This clonotype was picked up many times. The V gene is TRBV28, the J gene TRBJ2-4, with 9 bases that match TRBD2. Germline loops: CDR1 MDHEN, CDR2 SYDVKM. The ends lost 2 bases at V and 0 bases at J; junction bases unmatched: 8. The CDR3 spans 18 residues. Written as DNA, the CDR3 is TGTGCCAGCAGTTTAAATCTAGCGGGAAGGCTAGCCAAAAACATTCAGTACTTC. Protein product: CASSLNLAGRLAKNIQYF. Using reference TRBV28 and TRBJ2-4 for the parts outside the CDR3, the full variable domain is DVKVTQSSRYLVKRTGEKVFLECVQDMDHENMFWYRQDPGLGLRLIYFSYDVKMKEKGDIPEGYSVSREKKERFSLILESASTNQTSMYLCASSLNLAGRLAKNIQYFGAGTRLSVL.

This clonotype was counted at least ten times. The rearrangement links TRBV7-9 to TRBJ1-2; 8 bases map to TRBD1. Per germline, CDR1 SEHNR and CDR2 FQNEAQ (reference sequence). This CDR3 region has 19 residues. With 5 bases clipped from V and 6 bases from J, the junction kept 23 bases outside the gene matches. The CDR3: CASSPEVGTGPVGGNGYTF. The CDR3, as DNA: TGTGCCAGCAGCCCGGAAGTTGGGACAGGCCCCGTAGGGGGTAATGGCTACACCTTC.

Many counts were recorded for this clonotype. V is TRBV20-1 and J is TRBJ1-2; TRBD1 matches at 7 bases. The CDR3 has 12 amino acids. Germline V gives CDR1 DFQATT, CDR2 SNEGSKA (reference sequence). The V segment lost 3 bases and the J segment 7 bases; nucleotides outside the gene matches: 5. CDR3 in DNA: TGCAGTGCTAGCCGACAGGGTGCTGGCTACACCTTC. Translation: CSASRQGAGYTF.

This clonotype was picked up many times. This rearrangement joins TRBV27 to TRBJ1-2; tentatively, D is TRBD1 (6 bases). Trimming shortened V by 5 bases and J by 0 bases, and 13 bases separated the two germline ends. There are 15 residues in the CDR3. CDR1 and CDR2 (germline): MNHEY, SMNVEV (reference sequence). CDR3 bases: TGTGCCAGCAGTGGTTTACGGACAGCTAACTATGGCTACACCTTC. Amino acid sequence: CASSGLRTANYGYTF.

This clonotype was seen repeatedly, ten times or more. CDR3 region: CASSFVGEQYF. As DNA, the CDR3 is TGTGCCAGCAGCTTTGTTGGCGAGCAGTACTTC. V gene TRBV7-8 combines with J gene TRBJ2-7; D call uncertain. Trimming removed 3 bases at V and 6 bases at J, with 6 bases between. The CDR3 has 11 residues. CDR1 is SGHVS, CDR2 FQNEAQ, per germline.

This chain connects TRBV6-5 to TRBJ1-2; the D is unclear. The CDR3 runs 16 residues. The V gene lost 0 bases and the J gene lost 0 bases, with 11 bases spanning the gap. Germline values: CDR1 MNHEY, CDR2 SVGAGI. The CDR3 is CASSYSQLVANYGYTF. The CDR3 DNA follows: TGTGCCAGCAGTTACTCGCAATTGGTAGCTAACTATGGCTACACCTTC.

The genes are TRBV6-1 and TRBJ1-5; tentative D call: TRBD1 (5 bases). The V gene lost 1 base and the J gene lost 6 bases, with 10 bases spanning the gap. The CDR3 length is 14 residues. The germline gives CDR1 MNHNS, CDR2 SASEGT. The CDR3 nucleotides read TGTGCCAGCAGTGAAGGGGGCGCCGGTCAGCCCCAGCATTTT. Translation gives CASSEGGAGQPQHF.

Ten or more counts support this clonotype. The CDR3 here is CATSDFVGGRASETQYF. CDR3 in DNA: TGTGCCACCAGTGATTTCGTCGGCGGGAGGGCATCAGAGACCCAGTACTTC. The J gene is TRBJ2-5, the V gene TRBV24-1, with 9 bases lining up with TRBD2. The CDR3 totals 17 residues. V trimming: 1 base; J trimming: 4 bases; junction bases outside the gene matches: 9. CDR1 is KGHDR and CDR2 is SFDVKD in the germline V gene.

This chain connects TRBV7-9 to TRBJ1-2; D unresolved. This CDR3 spans 14 amino acids. The V gene lost 5 bases and the J gene lost 3 bases, with 13 bases spanning the gap. Germline assignment: CDR1 SEHNR and CDR2 FQNEAQ (reference sequence). The CDR3 sequence is CASSPPWGDYGYTF. The CDR3 DNA sequence: TGTGCCAGCAGCCCCCCCTGGGGTGACTATGGCTACACCTTC.

The sample holds many counts of this clonotype. The rearrangement links TRBV6-1 to TRBJ1-5, with 8 nucleotides matching TRBD1. The V gene's germline CDR1 is MNHNS and CDR2 SASEGT. The V gene end was trimmed by 3 bases and the J gene end by 6 bases; junction bases not matched to a gene: 4. The CDR3 contains 14 residues. CDR3 sequence reads: CASSEAGGLQPQHF. The CDR3 coding sequence is TGTGCCAGCAGTGAGGCAGGGGGCCTTCAGCCCCAGCATTTT.

The chain uses TRBV30 and TRBJ2-5; TRBD1 might be the D (5 bases). V was clipped by 0 bases and J by 4 bases, with 15 bases between them. There are 15 residues in the CDR3. Germline assignment: CDR1 GTSNPN and CDR2 SVGIG (reference sequence). CDR3 DNA sequence: TGTGCCTGGAGTGTAGGTCTCGGTAGGGGAGAGACCCAGTACTTC. The encoded protein is CAWSVGLGRGETQYF.

This chain joins TRBV14 and TRBJ2-7; TRBD1 matches 11 bases. The length of the CDR3 is 16 residues. The germline gives CDR1 SGHDN, CDR2 FVKESK. The V and J ends lost 2 bases and 2 bases, in that order; junction bases with no gene match: 5. Written as DNA, the CDR3 is TGTGCCAGCAGCCAAAGACCGGGACAGGGGGCCTACGAGCAGTACTTC. Protein: CASSQRPGQGAYEQYF.

This clonotype has ten or more counts. The V gene is TRBV5-1, the J gene TRBJ1-1; D may be TRBD1 (6 bases). Germline V lookup: CDR1 SGHRS, CDR2 YFSETQ. CDR3 size: 15 residues. V lost 4 bases and J lost 5, with 18 bases in between. The CDR3 reads CASSPGGYRETEAFF. Written as DNA, the CDR3 is TGCGCCAGCAGCCCTGGAGGATACAGGGAGACTGAAGCTTTCTTT.